The rows below give T cell receptor beta chains drawn from one sample of a study of shared clonotypes between healthy human individuals. Using immunoSEQ multiplex PCR, the repertoire was profiled, and TCRdb retains in-frame clones only, with some absent. The sample lists about 1 million clones, around 76% seen once, with 1.4% to 1.5% in the top ten. The specimen was memory CD4+ T cells sorted from blood. The source is a man younger than 30 in good health. Both conserved end residues are part of each CDR3.

J gene,V gene,CDR3 protein
TRBJ1-2,TRBV5-1,CASSPTASGYTF
TRBJ2-3,TRBV7-8,CANSSVGLAGTDTQYF
TRBJ2-7,TRBV28,CASRTSGSYEQYF
TRBJ2-5,TRBV5-5,CASSLDWDLETQYF
TRBJ2-7,TRBV20-1,CSAGGNYEQYF
TRBJ1-4,TRBV6-1,CASSGTGRQFHGEKLFF
TRBJ2-3,TRBV5-1,CASSLDSGGNTDTQYF
TRBJ2-5,TRBV16,CASGPHGETQYF
TRBJ1-1,TRBV28,CASSLGHSGTEAFF
TRBJ2-1,TRBV9,CASSVVPSGVYNEQFF
TRBJ2-3,TRBV4-1,CASRPSRGATDTQYF
TRBJ2-5,TRBV7-8,CASSFSIQETQYF
TRBJ1-2,TRBV2,CASFQEPVRYTF
TRBJ1-6,TRBV5-6,CASSPGGPILNSPLHF
TRBJ2-2,TRBV2,CASSEALSGSGELFF
TRBJ1-2,TRBV5-1,CASSLGGAVDYGYTF
TRBJ2-7,TRBV7-2,CASSLAQRGTYEQYF
TRBJ2-3,TRBV7-6,CASSPRQNTDTQYF
TRBJ2-2,TRBV5-4,CASSMGTVNTGELFF
TRBJ2-1,TRBV10-1,CASSELTSGGKDEQFF
TRBJ1-5,TRBV7-9,CASSPMGRGGNQPQHF
TRBJ2-7,TRBV19,CASSTSGTGAREQYF
TRBJ2-3,TRBV5-4,CASGFDTYTQYF
TRBJ1-1,TRBV7-9,CATPPETNPQGTEAFF
TRBJ1-3,TRBV6-5,CASSPRQAGNTIYF
TRBJ2-7,TRBV10-3,CAIGTGTINEQYF
TRBJ1-3,TRBV6-5,CASSYDRSGNTIYF
TRBJ2-1,TRBV9,CASSDHGSSYNEQFF
TRBJ2-5,TRBV4-1,CASSQGRTSGTRYQETQYF
TRBJ1-1,TRBV28,CASSLVVGRGLITEAFF
TRBJ2-3,TRBV6-5,CASSYSWAGDTDTQYF
TRBJ1-3,TRBV7-3,CASSRAGGEGNTIYF
TRBJ2-2,TRBV5-4,CASSVGTTTGELFF
TRBJ1-1,TRBV30,CACATGRNTEAFF
TRBJ2-3,TRBV9,CASRMGTTTDTQYF
TRBJ2-5,TRBV6-1,CASSMEQGAPETQYF
TRBJ2-1,TRBV9,CASSVGFGGSSYNEQFF
TRBJ1-2,TRBV30,CAWSKGTRYGYTF
TRBJ2-1,TRBV2,CASIMGLAGPNEQFF
TRBJ2-2,TRBV2,CASSAGNTGELFF
TRBJ2-3,TRBV27,CASSLEGTDTQYF
TRBJ2-2,TRBV5-4,CASRVDRATGELFF
TRBJ2-2,TRBV30,CAGRGTSGGPGNTGELFF
TRBJ2-7,TRBV11-2,CASSLRSGSSSYEQYF
TRBJ2-1,TRBV11-3,CASSLEGTGIHEQFF
TRBJ2-1,TRBV13,CASSFRFTSSYNEQFF
TRBJ2-7,TRBV19,CASSIGIGGIYEQYF
TRBJ1-1,TRBV19,CASSYRVWTEAFF